A single sample gave rise to the 25 T cell receptor beta chains below, sequenced in a study of vaccination and CD4 T cells after COVID-19. Treatment in this sample: roughly 10-day PBMC culture with coronavirus spike peptide pools or control peptides (ViraFEST assay). Sequencing of the DNA from cultured CD4+ T cells was carried out with the Oncomine TCR Beta short-read assay. TCRdb re-derived calls from the PCR reads in MiXCR, one entry per CDR3 protein. The sample records just under 20,000 distinct CDR3 sequences, about half being singletons. The antigens of these receptors remain unknown. Sequences were obtained from cultured CD4+ T cells from blood. The source of these receptors is a human donor with COVID-19.

This chain links TRBV6-1 with TRBJ2-3, with D hard to call. Trimming took 1 base from V and 6 from J, leaving 11 bases between them. The CDR3 sequence is 14 residues long. CDR1 and CDR2 (germline): MNHNS, SASEGT. The DNA for the CDR3 is TGTGCCAGCAGTGAAGGGCCCACTCGGGATACGCAGTATTTT. Its translation: CASSEGPTRDTQYF.

Only a few counts were recorded for this clonotype. This rearrangement joins TRBV6-1 to TRBJ2-7; a weak D match, TRBD2 (6 bases). V lost 0 bases, J lost 6 bases, and 9 bases lay in between. The length of the CDR3 is 13 residues. Germline V gene sequence: CDR1 MNHNS, CDR2 SASEGT. The CDR3 protein is CASSEARGTEQYF. The CDR3 region has the DNA TGTGCCAGCAGTGAAGCGCGGGGTACCGAGCAGTACTTC.

The chain joins TRBV25-1 to TRBJ2-5; D is tentatively TRBD1 or TRBD2 (5 bases each). Trimming left V 5 bases short and J 2 bases short, with 12 bases between. CDR1 and CDR2 from the germline V gene are MGHDK and SYGVNS. This CDR3 has 14 residues. The CDR3 spells CASSRVGGQETQYF. For the CDR3, the DNA is TGTGCCAGCAGTAGAGTTGGGGGACAAGAGACCCAGTACTTC.

A single count supports this clonotype. The rearrangement joins TRBV5-1 to TRBJ2-5; a possible D gene is TRBD1 (6 bases). V gave up 3 bases and J gave up 0 bases, with 9 bases separating them. Germline-derived CDR1 and CDR2 are SGHRS and YFSETQ. This CDR3 is 14 amino acids long. The CDR3: CASSWTDYQETQYF. DNA for the CDR3: TGCGCCAGCAGCTGGACAGATTACCAAGAGACCCAGTACTTC.

The chain joins TRBV11-2 to TRBJ1-2; the D is unclear. Trimming stripped 1 base from V and 7 bases from J, with 13 bases between. The CDR3 loop spans 14 amino acids. The germline V gene has CDR1 SGHAT and CDR2 FQNNGV. The CDR3 bases are TGTGCCAGCAGCTTAGTGGCTGGCCCGAGTGGCTACACCTTC. This encodes CASSLVAGPSGYTF.

The chain links TRBV5-1 to TRBJ2-1; no clear D gene. The CDR3 runs 15 residues. V was trimmed by 0 bases and J by 5 bases, leaving 12 bases between them. Germline CDR1 is SGHRS and CDR2 is YFSETQ. The CDR3 DNA reads TGCGCCAGCAGCTTGGTTGCGGAGCAACACAATGAGCAGTTCTTC. Its translation: CASSLVAEQHNEQFF.

This clonotype has a handful of counts. The chain employs TRBV7-2 and TRBJ1-5; a weak D match, TRBD1 (5 bases). The CDR3 is 13 amino acids. The V gene's germline CDR1 is SGHTA and CDR2 FQGNSA. The V gene lost 1 base and the J gene lost 6 bases, with 7 bases spanning the gap. CDR3 loop: CASSLDGGQPQHF. In DNA, the CDR3 is TGTGCCAGCAGCTTAGATGGGGGTCAGCCCCAGCATTTT.

This clonotype has just one count. J is TRBJ2-5 and V is TRBV4-2, with D perhaps assigned TRBD1 or TRBD2 (6 bases each). Trimming took 1 base from V and 2 from J, leaving 14 bases between them. The CDR3 is made up of 16 amino acids. Germline V gene sequence: CDR1 LGHNA, CDR2 YNFKEQ. CDR3 bases: TGTGCCAGCAGCCAAGGAACCGGGGGCCTACAAGAGACCCAGTACTTC. Protein: CASSQGTGGLQETQYF.

V is TRBV20-1 and J is TRBJ2-5; the D gene could be TRBD1 or TRBD2 (6 bases each). V lost 0 bases and J lost 7, with 12 bases in between. CDR1 is DFQATT and CDR2 is SNEGSKA in the germline V gene (reference sequence). The CDR3 contains 13 residues. The CDR3 DNA sequence: TGCAGTGCTAGAGACGGGGGCGCGGGGACCCAGTACTTC. This translates into CSARDGGAGTQYF.

This chain connects TRBV6-1 to TRBJ1-5, with D unclear. V lost 7 bases, J lost 2 bases, and 6 bases lay in between. This CDR3 region has 12 residues. Germline-derived CDR1 and CDR2 are MNHNS and SASEGT. The CDR3: CASKGGNQPQHF. CDR3 coding DNA: TGTGCCAGCAAGGGAGGCAATCAGCCCCAGCATTTT.

The genes are TRBV12-3 or TRBV12-4 and TRBJ2-5; TRBD2 might be the D (5 bases). Trimming removed 8 bases at V and 2 bases at J, with 9 bases between. The CDR3 totals 12 residues. The CDR3 is CASGSGQETQYF. CDR3 coding DNA: TGTGCCAGCGGAAGCGGACAAGAGACCCAGTACTTC.

The chain uses TRBV24-1 and TRBJ2-3; TRBD1 is a possible D gene (7 bases). From germline, CDR1 is KGHDR and CDR2 SFDVKD. Trimming removed 3 bases at V and 5 bases at J, with 17 bases between. The CDR3 spans 16 residues. The CDR3 DNA sequence: TGTGCCACCAGTGATCCTGGAGGGGGCGCGGGAGATACGCAGTATTTT. Translation gives CATSDPGGGAGDTQYF.

The chain carries TRBV7-8 and TRBJ2-3, with D unclear. The ends were cut back, 2 bases at V and 5 bases at J, with 14 bases in the middle. Germline CDR1 reads SGHVS; CDR2 reads FQNEAQ. This CDR3 is 15 amino acids long. The CDR3 region is CASSLFSRIGDTQYF. The CDR3 region has the DNA TGTGCCAGCAGCTTATTTTCTAGAATTGGAGATACGCAGTATTTT.

The chain recombines TRBV30 with TRBJ2-3; TRBD1 aligns across 10 bases. Germline CDR1 GTSNPN, CDR2 SVGIG (reference sequence). This CDR3 has 15 amino acids. With 0 bases clipped from V and 3 bases from J, the junction kept 3 bases outside the gene matches. CDR3 coding DNA: TGTGCCTGGAGTGTGGACAGGGGGTTAACAGATACGCAGTATTTT. Translation gives CAWSVDRGLTDTQYF.

The chain uses TRBV6-1 and TRBJ2-4, with D uncertain. The CDR3 has 15 amino acids. CDR1 MNHNS and CDR2 SASEGT come from the germline V gene. V shed 5 bases and J shed 0 bases, with 11 bases lying between them. CDR3 in amino acids: CASSPQTVAKNIQYF. Here the CDR3 DNA reads TGTGCCAGCAGTCCACAGACTGTAGCCAAAAACATTCAGTACTTC.

The V gene is TRBV28, the J gene TRBJ1-5; no definite D call. The CDR3 has 13 residues. From germline, CDR1 is MDHEN and CDR2 SYDVKM. Trimming cost V 4 bases and J 2 bases, with 6 bases left between them. The CDR3 DNA follows: TGTGCCAGCAGTTCGCCGGGCAATCAGCCCCAGCATTTT. As protein: CASSSPGNQPQHF.

The V gene is TRBV7-2, the J gene TRBJ1-2, with D hard to call. CDR3 length: 14 amino acids. CDR1 is SGHTA and CDR2 is FQGNSA in the germline V gene. V shed 3 bases and J shed 6 bases, with 14 bases lying between them. CDR3 protein: CASSFSSGHDGYTF. CDR3 sequence (DNA): TGTGCCAGCAGCTTTTCGAGCGGGCACGATGGCTACACCTTC.

This chain uses TRBV2 with TRBJ2-3; D not certain. Germline CDR1 reads SNHLY; CDR2 reads FYNNEI. The germline V and J ends were trimmed by 4 bases and 9 bases, with 17 bases remaining between them. The CDR3 consists of 14 residues. The CDR3 DNA sequence: TGTGCCAGCAGTGTGGGGTCCGAATCAGGCACGCAGTATTTT. Protein: CASSVGSESGTQYF.

This chain connects TRBV30 to TRBJ2-2, with TRBD1 identical over 7 bases. CDR3 length: 15 residues. Germline assignment: CDR1 GTSNPN and CDR2 SVGIG (reference sequence). J lost 4 bases, V lost 3 bases, and 8 bases had no gene match. CDR3 sequence: CAWRSRGSSTGELFF. DNA for the CDR3: TGTGCCTGGAGGAGCAGGGGGTCGAGCACCGGGGAGCTGTTTTTT.

The chain links TRBV20-1 to TRBJ2-3, with a tentative D call TRBD2 (6 bases). V was trimmed by 0 bases and J by 5 bases, leaving 12 bases between them. The CDR3 length is 14 residues. Germline-derived CDR1 and CDR2 are DFQATT and SNEGSKA (reference sequence). The CDR3 reads CSARDLAGRDTQYF. The CDR3 nucleotides read TGCAGTGCTAGAGATTTGGCGGGGCGAGATACGCAGTATTTT.

V usage is TRBV5-1 and J usage is TRBJ1-2; D is undetermined. The CDR3 sequence is 15 residues long. Germline values: CDR1 SGHRS, CDR2 YFSETQ. V was clipped by 1 base and J by 7 bases, with 17 bases between them. CDR3 DNA sequence: TGCGCCAGCAGCTTGTCCACGGCCCGTTTGGGTGGCTACACCTTC. As protein: CASSLSTARLGGYTF.

V usage is TRBV12-3 or TRBV12-4 and J usage is TRBJ2-3; D uncertain. This CDR3 contains 14 residues. Trimming took 3 bases from V and 4 from J, leaving 11 bases between them. The CDR3 DNA is TGTGCCAGCAGTTTCGGGCAGGTCGCAGATACGCAGTATTTT. This translates into CASSFGQVADTQYF.

Turning to this clonotype: An end of the junction does not agree with germline; a read error may underlie this. The chain combines TRBV7-9 with TRBJ1-1, with D uncertain. The CDR3 runs to 14 residues. Germline V lookup: CDR1 SEHNR, CDR2 FQNEAQ (reference sequence). The CDR3 nucleotides are TGTGGCAGCAGCTTCCCACGATACGGCGGTGAAGCTTTCTTT. Its translation is CGSSFPRYGGEAFF.

The chain couples TRBV20-1 to TRBJ1-5; 10 bases agree with TRBD1. The V segment lost 2 bases and the J segment 5 bases; nucleotides outside the gene matches: 3. Germline V gene lookup returns CDR1 DFQATT and CDR2 SNEGSKA (reference sequence). The CDR3 sequence is 14 residues long. The CDR3 bases are TGCAGTGCTAGATACGGGACAGGGGATCAGCCCCAGCATTTT. Protein: CSARYGTGDQPQHF.

A few counts support this clonotype. The junction departs from the called germline gene at one end, perhaps through a read error. The gene calls are TRBV7-7 and TRBJ2-5, with D possibly being TRBD1 (6 bases). CDR1 and CDR2 (germline): SSHAT, FNYEAQ (reference sequence). The CDR3 totals 14 residues. The CDR3 reads CASSLGGNQETQYF. The DNA for the CDR3 is TGTGCTAGCAGCTTAGGGGGTAATCAAGAGACCCAGTACTTC.